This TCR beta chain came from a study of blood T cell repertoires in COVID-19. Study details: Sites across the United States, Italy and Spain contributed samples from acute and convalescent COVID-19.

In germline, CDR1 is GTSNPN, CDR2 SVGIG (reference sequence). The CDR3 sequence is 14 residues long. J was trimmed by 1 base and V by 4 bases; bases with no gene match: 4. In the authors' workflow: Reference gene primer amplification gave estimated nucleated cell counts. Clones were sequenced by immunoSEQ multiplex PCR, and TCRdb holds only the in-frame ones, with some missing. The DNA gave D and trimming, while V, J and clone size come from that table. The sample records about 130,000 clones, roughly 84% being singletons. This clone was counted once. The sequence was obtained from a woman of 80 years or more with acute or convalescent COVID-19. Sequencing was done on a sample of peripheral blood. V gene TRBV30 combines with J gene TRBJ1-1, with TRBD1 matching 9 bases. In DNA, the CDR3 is TGTGCCTGGATTACAGGGGGCGAGAACACTGAAGCTTTCTTT. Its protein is CAWITGGENTEAFF. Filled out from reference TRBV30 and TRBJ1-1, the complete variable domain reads SQTIHQWPATLVQPVGSPLSLECTVEGTSNPNLYWYRQAAGRGLQLLFYSVGIGQISSEVPQNLSASRPQDRQFILSSKKLLLSDSGFYLCAWITGGENTEAFFGQGTRLTVV.